This entry lists 21 T cell receptor beta chains sequenced from one sample in a study of blood T cell repertoires in COVID-19. TCRdb keeps only in-frame clones here, not all; method: immunoSEQ multiplex PCR. The repertoire holds approximately 82,000 clones, around four fifths seen once, with more than 15% in the top ten. Sequenced: peripheral blood. These receptors all come from a woman aged 55-69 years with acute or convalescent COVID-19.

The rearrangement joins TRBV5-1 to TRBJ2-3; 16 bases are shared with TRBD2. Losses at the gene ends were 4 bases for V and 1 base for J; bases not matched to a gene: 6. Germline CDR1 and CDR2: SGHRS and YFSETQ. This CDR3 has 18 amino acids. For the CDR3, the DNA is TGCGCCAGCAGCGTGGGACTAGCGGGAGGGTGGGGCACAGATACGCAGTATTTT. Protein product: CASSVGLAGGWGTDTQYF.

This rearrangement joins TRBV6-6 to TRBJ2-1; 13 bases map to TRBD2. Germline CDR1 MNHNY, CDR2 SVGAGI (reference sequence). V shed 5 bases and J 14 bases; nucleotides not matched to a gene: 6. CDR3 length: 13 residues. Here the CDR3 DNA reads TGTGCCAGCAGTCCTGGACTAGCGGGGGTGGAGTTCTTC. Residues: CASSPGLAGVEFF.

The chain recombines TRBV7-2 with TRBJ2-3; maybe TRBD1 (5 bases). The CDR3 is 14 amino acids. Germline V gene lookup returns CDR1 SGHTA and CDR2 FQGNSA. Trimming pared 2 bases from V and 1 base from J, leaving 7 bases between. The DNA of the CDR3 is TGTGCCAGCAGCTTAATGGGGCGCACAGATACGCAGTATTTT. It codes for CASSLMGRTDTQYF.

V is TRBV30 and J is TRBJ1-2; 7 bases agree with TRBD1. CDR3 length equals 12 residues. Per the germline V gene, CDR1 is GTSNPN and CDR2 is SVGIG (reference sequence). Trimming removed 2 bases from V and 7 bases from J; junction bases left unmatched: 4. The CDR3 is CAWSLNRGGYTF. The CDR3 nucleotides are TGTGCCTGGAGTCTTAACAGGGGTGGCTACACCTTC.

Here the CDR3 reads CASRQGLDTDTQYF. In nucleotides, the CDR3 is TGTGCCAGCAGACAGGGCCTGGACACAGATACGCAGTATTTT. The rearrangement uses TRBV6-5 and TRBJ2-3, with D perhaps TRBD1 (6 bases). The CDR3 has 14 amino acids. V was clipped by 6 bases and J by 2 bases, with 12 bases between them. Germline lookup yields CDR1 MNHEY and CDR2 SVGAGI.

CDR3 sequence (DNA): TGTGCCAGCAGCAAAGGAGTCTCTAGGGGCGGGAGGGCCAATACAGATACGCAGTATTTT. Protein product: CASSKGVSRGGRANTDTQYF. The chain recombines TRBV21-1 with TRBJ2-3; the table calls TRBD2, which could not be checked here. TRBV21-1 is flagged as a pseudogene. The CDR3 loop spans 20 amino acids.

J is TRBJ2-1 and V is TRBV11-3; 11 bases fit TRBD2. J lost 7 bases, V lost 5 bases, and 7 bases had no gene match. The germline CDR1 and CDR2 sequences are SGHNT and YENEEA. There are 15 residues in the CDR3. DNA for the CDR3: TGTGCCAGCAGCCAAGCTAGCGGGAGGAGGAATGAGCAGTTCTTC. Its translation is CASSQASGRRNEQFF.

The chain couples TRBV9 to TRBJ1-3; 10 nucleotides match TRBD1. Germline V gene lookup returns CDR1 SGDLS and CDR2 YYNGEE. CDR3 length equals 19 residues. After removal of 0 bases from V and 1 base from J, the junction contained 10 bases not matched to a gene. Here the CDR3 DNA reads TGTGCCAGCAGCGTAGCTAAGGGGACAGGGGTTGGTTCTGGAAACACCATATATTTT. Amino acid sequence: CASSVAKGTGVGSGNTIYF.

This clone was seen once. V is TRBV16 and J is TRBJ1-5; D is perhaps TRBD1 (6 bases). Trimming removed 6 bases at V and 2 bases at J, with 17 bases between. This CDR3 spans 16 amino acids. Germline loops: CDR1 KGHSY, CDR2 FQNENV. The CDR3 nucleotides are TGTGCCAGCAGATTAAGGGGGAGTATCGGCAATCAGCCCCAGCATTTT. Translation gives CASRLRGSIGNQPQHF. The whole variable domain, remainder taken from reference TRBV16 and TRBJ1-5, is GEEVAQTPKHLVRGEGQKAKLYCAPIKGHSYVFWYQQVLKNEFKFLISFQNENVFDETGMPKERFSAKCLPNSPCSLEIQATKLEDSAVYFCASRLRGSIGNQPQHFGDGTRLSIL.

This clone appeared a few times. This chain uses TRBV12-3 or TRBV12-4 with TRBJ1-2; D unresolved. V was clipped by 3 bases and J by 4 bases, with 9 bases between them. CDR3 length: 13 residues. The CDR3 spells CASSFGVGYGYTF. The CDR3 region has the DNA TGTGCCAGCAGTTTCGGGGTCGGCTATGGCTACACCTTC.

The gene calls are TRBV5-1 and TRBJ2-5; D is unresolved. In germline, CDR1 is SGHRS, CDR2 YFSETQ. This CDR3 comprises 13 residues. Trimming stripped 4 bases from V and 4 bases from J, with 11 bases between. The chain's CDR3 is CASSVLPTETQYF. The CDR3 DNA reads TGCGCCAGCAGCGTGCTACCTACAGAGACCCAGTACTTC.

V is TRBV7-6 and J is TRBJ2-2, with 11 bases identical to TRBD1. Germline assignment: CDR1 SGHVS and CDR2 FNYEAQ. V lost 6 bases, J lost 6 bases, and 15 bases stayed unmatched. The length of the CDR3 is 18 residues. DNA for the CDR3: TGTGCCAGCAGTCGTAGGACAGGGGGCCTCCCCGGATCCGGGGAGCTGTTTTTT. Translation gives CASSRRTGGLPGSGELFF.

The rearrangement joins TRBV5-1 to TRBJ2-1, with 10 bases lining up with TRBD1. This CDR3 spans 15 amino acids. Germline V gene sequence: CDR1 SGHRS, CDR2 YFSETQ. The V segment lost 4 bases and the J segment 3 bases; nucleotides outside the gene matches: 4. In DNA, the CDR3 is TGCGCCAGCAGCCTACGGACAGGGGGCTACAATGAGCAGTTCTTC. Its protein is CASSLRTGGYNEQFF.

The chain joins TRBV6-1 to TRBJ2-7, with 8 bases matching TRBD2. The germline CDR1 and CDR2 sequences are MNHNS and SASEGT. The V and J ends lost 2 bases and 2 bases, in that order; junction bases with no gene match: 2. The CDR3 has 14 amino acids. The CDR3 loop reads CASSETSGTYEQYF. In DNA, the CDR3 is TGTGCCAGCAGTGAAACTAGCGGTACCTACGAGCAGTACTTC.

This rearrangement joins TRBV12-3 or TRBV12-4 to TRBJ1-2; no clear D. V was pared by 5 bases and J by 8 bases, with 12 bases between. This CDR3 has 12 residues. CDR3 sequence: CASSPSLGGYTF. CDR3 DNA: TGTGCCAGCAGTCCATCCCTGGGCGGCTACACCTTC.

V and J are TRBV10-3 and TRBJ1-6, with 9 bases identical to TRBD1. The CDR3 is made up of 17 amino acids. The germline CDR1 and CDR2 sequences are ENHRY and SYGVKD. The V segment lost 0 bases and the J segment 0 bases; nucleotides outside the gene matches: 0. CDR3 residues: CAISESQGASYNSPLHF. The DNA of the CDR3 is TGTGCCATCAGTGAGTCACAGGGGGCCTCCTATAATTCACCCCTCCACTTT.

The chain has TRBV6-5 and TRBJ2-3, with 12 bases lining up with TRBD2. Germline V gene data show CDR1 as MNHEY and CDR2 as SVGAGI. The CDR3 runs 13 residues. After removal of 8 bases from V and 3 bases from J, the junction contained 0 bases not matched to a gene. This chain's CDR3 is CASGLAGTDTQYF. As DNA, the CDR3 is TGTGCCAGCGGACTAGCGGGAACAGATACGCAGTATTTT.

The chain combines TRBV29-1 with TRBJ1-1; no definite D call. Per germline, CDR1 SQVTM and CDR2 ANQGSEA. The CDR3 totals 12 residues. Trimming took off 1 base at V and 2 bases at J, with 5 bases between the two ends. The DNA of the CDR3 is TGCAGCGTTGAAGTCACTAACACTGAAGCTTTCTTT. Translated: CSVEVTNTEAFF. The full variable domain, its missing parts supplied by reference TRBV29-1 and TRBJ1-1, is SAVISQKPSRDICQRGTSLTIQCQVDSQVTMMFWYRQQPGQSLTLIATANQGSEATYESGFVIDKFPISRPNLTFSTLTVSNMSPEDSSIYLCSVEVTNTEAFFGQGTRLTVV.

This chain links TRBV7-9 with TRBJ2-7; D is possibly TRBD2 (6 bases). Germline V gene lookup returns CDR1 SEHNR and CDR2 FQNEAQ (reference sequence). Between the trimmed V and J ends, which lost 6 bases and 4 bases, there was a span of 10 bases. The CDR3 sequence is 12 residues long. CDR3 amino acids: CASSTSWYEQYF. DNA for the CDR3: TGTGCCAGCAGTACTAGCTGGTACGAGCAGTACTTC.

This rearrangement joins TRBV7-2 to TRBJ2-7; TRBD2 matches 9 bases. The CDR3 totals 17 residues. CDR1 is SGHTA, CDR2 FQGNSA, per germline. V lost 5 bases, J lost 5 bases, and 16 bases stayed unmatched. In DNA, the CDR3 is TGTGCCAGCAGCCATCTGTTCCGGCGGGGGGGCCGCCACGAGCAGTACTTC. As protein: CASSHLFRRGGRHEQYF.

There are a few counts of this clone. The V call is TRBV3-1 (or the pseudogene TRBV3-2), the J call TRBJ1-6; 11 bases line up with TRBD1. Germline values: CDR1 LGHDT, CDR2 YNNKEL (reference sequence). This CDR3 spans 13 amino acids. This CDR3 is CAAGTGGYSPLHF. DNA of the CDR3: TGTGCGGCCGGGACAGGGGGTTATTCACCCCTCCACTTT.